A single T cell receptor (beta chain) is shown here with its context. The source of the sample is a study of cytotoxic CD8 clonotypes in ibrutinib-treated CLL. Trimming took off 1 base at V and 8 bases at J, with 18 bases between the two ends. The CDR3 totals 15 residues. Germline loops: CDR1 GTSNPN, CDR2 SVGIG (reference sequence). TCRdb keeps only in-frame clones here, not all; method: immunoSEQ multiplex PCR. The table records 200,000 to 250,000 clones, 70% of them present only once. This sample comprised PBMCs, obtained after 12 months of ibrutinib treatment. The sequence was collected from a human donor with chronic lymphocytic leukemia. The chain recombines TRBV30 with TRBJ2-1; maybe TRBD1 (5 bases). The CDR3 sequence is CAWSETVKGTDEQFF. DNA of the CDR3: TGTGCCTGGAGTGAGACAGTTAAGGGAACGGATGAGCAGTTCTTC.